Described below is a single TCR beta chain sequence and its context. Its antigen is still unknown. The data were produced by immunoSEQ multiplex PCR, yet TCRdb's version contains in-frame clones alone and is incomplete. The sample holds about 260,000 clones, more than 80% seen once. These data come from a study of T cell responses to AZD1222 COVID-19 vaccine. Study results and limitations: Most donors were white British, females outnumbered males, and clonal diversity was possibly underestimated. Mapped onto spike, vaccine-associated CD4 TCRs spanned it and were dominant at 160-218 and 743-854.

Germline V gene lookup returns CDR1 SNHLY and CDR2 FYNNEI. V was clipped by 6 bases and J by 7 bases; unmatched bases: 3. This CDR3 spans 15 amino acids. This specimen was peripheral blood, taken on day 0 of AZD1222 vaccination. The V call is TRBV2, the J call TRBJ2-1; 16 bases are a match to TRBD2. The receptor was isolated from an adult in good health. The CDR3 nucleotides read TGTGCCAGCAGGGGGACTAGCGGGAGGGCGAATGAGCAGTTCTTC. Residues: CASRGTSGRANEQFF.